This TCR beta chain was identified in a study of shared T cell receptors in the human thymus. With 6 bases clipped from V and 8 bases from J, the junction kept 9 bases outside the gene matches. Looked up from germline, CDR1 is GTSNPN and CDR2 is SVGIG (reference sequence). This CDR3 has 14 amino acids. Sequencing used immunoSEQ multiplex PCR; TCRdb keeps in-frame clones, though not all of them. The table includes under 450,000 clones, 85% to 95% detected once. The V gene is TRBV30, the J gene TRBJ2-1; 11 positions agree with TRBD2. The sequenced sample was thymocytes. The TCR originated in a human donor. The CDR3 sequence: CACTPLAGVDEQFF. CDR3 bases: TGTGCCTGTACCCCACTAGCGGGAGTGGATGAGCAGTTCTTC. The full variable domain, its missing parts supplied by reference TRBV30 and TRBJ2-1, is SQTIHQWPATLVQPVGSPLSLECTVEGTSNPNLYWYRQAAGRGLQLLFYSVGIGQISSEVPQNLSASRPQDRQFILSSKKLLLSDSGFYLCACTPLAGVDEQFFGPGTRLTVL.